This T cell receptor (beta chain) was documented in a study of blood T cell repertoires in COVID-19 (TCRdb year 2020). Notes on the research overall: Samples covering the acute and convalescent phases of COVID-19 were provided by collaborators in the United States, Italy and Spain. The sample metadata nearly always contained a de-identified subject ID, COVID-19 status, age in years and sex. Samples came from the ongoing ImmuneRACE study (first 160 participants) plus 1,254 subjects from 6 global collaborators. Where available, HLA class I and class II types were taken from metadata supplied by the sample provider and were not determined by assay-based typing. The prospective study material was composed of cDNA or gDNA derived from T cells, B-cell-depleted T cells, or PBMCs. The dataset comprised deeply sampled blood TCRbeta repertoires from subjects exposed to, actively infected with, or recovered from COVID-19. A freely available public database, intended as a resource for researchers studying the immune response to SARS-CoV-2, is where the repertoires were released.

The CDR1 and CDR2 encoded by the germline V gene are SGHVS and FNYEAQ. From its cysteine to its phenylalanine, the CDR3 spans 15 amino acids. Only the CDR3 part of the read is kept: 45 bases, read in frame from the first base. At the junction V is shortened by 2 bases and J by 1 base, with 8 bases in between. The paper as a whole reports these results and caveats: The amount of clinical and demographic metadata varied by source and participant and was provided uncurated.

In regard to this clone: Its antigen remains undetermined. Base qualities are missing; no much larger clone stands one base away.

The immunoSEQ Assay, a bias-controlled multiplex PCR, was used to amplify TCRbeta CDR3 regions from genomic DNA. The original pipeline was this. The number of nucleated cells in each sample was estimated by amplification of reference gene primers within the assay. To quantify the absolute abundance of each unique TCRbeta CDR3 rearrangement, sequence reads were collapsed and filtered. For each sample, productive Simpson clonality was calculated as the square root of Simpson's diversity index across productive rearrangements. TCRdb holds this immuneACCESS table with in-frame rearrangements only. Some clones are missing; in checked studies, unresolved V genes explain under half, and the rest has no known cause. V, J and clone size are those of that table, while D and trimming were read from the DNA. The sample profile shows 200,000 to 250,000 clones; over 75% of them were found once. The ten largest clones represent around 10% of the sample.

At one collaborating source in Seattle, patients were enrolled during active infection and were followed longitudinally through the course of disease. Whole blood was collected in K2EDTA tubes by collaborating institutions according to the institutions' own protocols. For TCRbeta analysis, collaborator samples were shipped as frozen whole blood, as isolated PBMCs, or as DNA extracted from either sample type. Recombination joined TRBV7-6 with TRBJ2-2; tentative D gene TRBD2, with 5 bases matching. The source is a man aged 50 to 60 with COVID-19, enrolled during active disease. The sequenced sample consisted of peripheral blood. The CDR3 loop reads CASSLSGMNTGELFF. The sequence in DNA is TGTGCCAGCAGCTTATCGGGGATGAACACCGGGGAGCTGTTTTTT. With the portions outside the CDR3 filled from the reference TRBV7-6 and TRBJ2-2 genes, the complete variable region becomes GAGVSQSPRYKVTKRGQDVALRCDPISGHVSLYWYRQALGQGPEFLTYFNYEAQQDKSGLPNDRFSAERPEGSISTLTIQRTEQRDSAMYRCASSLSGMNTGELFFGEGSRLTVL.